The sequence of this T cell receptor beta chain was determined in a study of cytomegalovirus exposure and HLA in healthy donors. The V end lost 3 bases, the J end lost 6 bases, and 11 bases lay between the germline ends. The germline V gene has CDR1 SNHLY and CDR2 FYNNEI. The CDR3 has 14 residues. The method was immunoSEQ multiplex PCR; TCRdb's version includes in-frame clones alone and lacks a portion of them. The table includes roughly 330,000 clones, 75% to 90% detected once. The chain is built from TRBV2 and TRBJ1-4; a possible D gene is TRBD1 (6 bases). This clonotype was obtained from a woman aged 25 to 39 in good health and CMV-seropositive. The source material was PBMCs. CDR3 region: CASSDDGQYEKLFF. The CDR3 nucleotides are TGTGCCAGCAGTGATGACGGACAGTATGAAAAACTGTTTTTT. Together with reference TRBV2 and TRBJ1-4, the CDR3 gives the full variable domain: EPEVTQTPSHQVTQMGQEVILRCVPISNHLYFYWYRQILGQKVEFLVSFYNNEISEKSEIFDDQFSVERPDGSNFTLKIRSTKLEDSAMYFCASSDDGQYEKLFFGSGTQLSVL.